This record concerns one T cell receptor beta chain sequence. There are a few counts of this clonotype. Its antigen is still unknown. No much larger clonotype is one base removed from it; base qualities were not supplied. The data are from a study of blood T cells in healthy people across ages (dated by TCRdb to the mid-2010s). Some background on the complete study: Template switching captured roughly one uniquely barcoded TCR beta cDNA molecule per two T cells in model experiments. The donors were split into four age groups: young (average 16 years), middle-aged (around 37), aged (over 55) and long-lived (roughly 86). Donors of different ages were randomly distributed across sequencing lanes to avoid experimental bias. Age-related changes in TCR beta repertoire diversity were measured in the study by deep sequencing normalized with unique cDNA molecular identifiers. For two donors (one aged 18 to 29 and one aged 80 or older), the study analyzed two additional independent replicas of 1 million unique cDNA reads from the same blood draw.

Receptor amplification or capture employed 5' RACE. Reads for this sample came from an Illumina HiSeq 2500. The second PCR ran for roughly 6 to 11 cycles and used a J-beta primer mix along with a sample-barcoded 5' primer. A template-switch 5' adaptor carrying 12 random nucleotides introduced a unique molecular identifier onto each TCR beta cDNA molecule. Each sample yielded at least 2.5 million CDR3-containing paired-end reads. First-strand cDNA was synthesized from all RNA with the Mint cDNA synthesis kit, primed by a TRBC-specific oligonucleotide. Following uracil-DNA glycosylase treatment, all cDNA underwent a first 18-cycle PCR with the universal primers M1SS and BC2_uni_R. The authors' analysis ran thus. For normalization, 1 million high-quality reads were randomly selected from each sample, with every read carrying a distinct molecular identifier. Reads with shared molecular identifiers were discarded instead of being binned into consensus sequences. MiTCR, with a Q25 quality threshold and the strictest error-elimination algorithm, was used for CDR3 identification, clonotype clustering and error correction. A nonparametric unseen species model with Euler transformation was used to estimate lower-bound total TCR beta diversity. The raw public data were reprocessed by TCRdb itself: fastp quality trimming at Q25, MiXCR clonotype calling, in-frame beta chains only. Under each unique CDR3 protein, matching rows form one entry showing the most common genes and DNA. Clone size and V and J calls follow TCRdb, not the original study. This sample has 550,000 to 700,000 distinct CDR3 sequences in its table, and 25% to 30% of those were observed once. The ten largest clones represent approximately 18% of the sample.

The donors were roughly 40 Caucasian individuals from Russia, aged roughly 6 to 90 years, who were systemically healthy. Approximately 9.7 milliliters of peripheral blood were drawn from each donor into EDTA-treated Vacutainer tubes. Ficoll-Paque density-gradient centrifugation was used to isolate PBMCs, with at least 7 million per sample. Trizol reagent was used to extract total RNA from the PBMCs, yielding at least 6 micrograms per sample. For every donor, an aliquot of PBMCs went through flow cytometry to measure the percentages of naive CD45RAhigh/CD27high T cells. Study-level results and caveats: There was a strong correlation between observed TCR beta diversity and the percentage of naive T cells measured by flow cytometry. As age increased, observed TCR beta diversity per million T cells dropped in a roughly linear way, and a significant reduction was already evident by age 40. Conclusive comparison of naive and antigen-experienced compartments was prevented by the profiling of bulk unsorted PBMCs. Total diversity estimates from one million sequenced T cells were considered lower bounds and underestimates. Because donor CMV infection status was unknown, age-related changes in expanded clonotypes were potentially confounded. Compared with the aged group, the long-lived group had more naive CD4+ T cells, fewer expanded clones and increased TCR diversity, a pattern suggesting age selection.

Including cysteine and phenylalanine, the CDR3 has 17 amino acids. Of all the DNA, just the CDR3 is kept, 51 bases in frame from base 1. What was sequenced was blood. Rearrangement joined TRBV21-1 to TRBJ2-2; the DNA was not used to check the table's D call, TRBD1. TRBV21-1 is classified as a pseudogene. The receptor comes from a woman aged 70-85 years in good health. In nucleotides, the sequence is TGTGCCAGCAGCAACGTACCCGGGACAGCGAACACCGGGGAGCTGTTTTTT. It specifies CASSNVPGTANTGELFF.